A selection of T cell receptor beta chains follows, all from one sample in a study of blood T cell repertoires in COVID-19. The data were produced by immunoSEQ multiplex PCR, yet TCRdb's version contains in-frame clones alone and is incomplete. The sample consists of under 95,000 clones, around 80% of them appearing once. Sequenced input: peripheral blood. The receptors were gathered from a man aged 45 to 65 with acute or convalescent COVID-19. CDR3s include the opening cysteine and the closing phenylalanine or tryptophan. The D gene is left open where the match is weak. The size of a clone is reported for some rows only, either as once, few or many, or as a class for expanded clones.

TRBJ2-5 TRBV6-6 - - TGTGCCAGCAGTTCCCCCCGGGAGACCCAGTACTTC CASSSPRETQYF
TRBJ2-7 TRBV7-2 - - TGTGCCAGCAGCTCCGGAGGGGGGAGGGCCCTCGGGTCCTACGAGCAGTACTTC CASSSGGGRALGSYEQYF
TRBJ1-6 TRBV27 TRBD1 - TGTGCCAGCAGTTTGAACTACATAACTGAGGGACAGGGGGCTTTGAATTCACCCCTCCACTTT CASSLNYITEGQGALNSPLHF
TRBJ2-4 TRBV4-3 - - TGCGCCAGCAGCCAAAGTTTGGGACAAAAAAACATTCAGTACTTC CASSQSLGQKNIQYF
TRBJ2-2 TRBV4-3 - - TGCGCCAGCAGCCAGAGTAAGAAGGGGCAGGGGGAGCTGTTTTTT CASSQSKKGQGELFF
TRBJ1-1 TRBV7-2 - - TGTGCCAGCAGCCACCGCCAGATTTCTGAAGCTTTCTTT CASSHRQISEAFF
TRBJ1-1 TRBV7-2 - - TGTGCCAGCAGCTTAGGCCCCGATGGAGGGTTCCACACTGAAGCTTTCTTT CASSLGPDGGFHTEAFF
TRBJ2-7 TRBV6-2/TRBV6-3 TRBD2 - TGTGCCAGCAGTTACTCTTCTAGCGGGAGTACCCACGAGCAGTACTTC CASSYSSSGSTHEQYF
TRBJ2-1 TRBV28 TRBD1 once TGTGCCAGCAGTGAGGGACAGGGGGAGTCTGAGCAGTTCTTC CASSEGQGESEQFF
TRBJ2-7 TRBV27 TRBD1 - TGTGCCAGCAGTTTATATGGGACAGGGTACGAGCAGTACTTC CASSLYGTGYEQYF
TRBJ2-7 TRBV7-2 - once TGTGCCAGCAGCTTAGAAGTGGGGCAGTTCTACGAGCAGTACTTC CASSLEVGQFYEQYF
TRBJ2-5 TRBV7-2 - few TGTGCCAGCAGGCCCGACTCGGCTAGCGCCCAGCTAAGGGAGACCCAGTACTTC CASRPDSASAQLRETQYF
TRBJ2-5 TRBV2 - - TGTGCCAGCAGTGCTTCCAGGGGCTTGGGGGAGACCCAGTACTTC CASSASRGLGETQYF
TRBJ1-1 TRBV11-3 - - TGTGCCAGTAGGGCCCGGGAAAACACTGAAGCTTTCTTT CASRARENTEAFF
TRBJ2-3 TRBV24-1 - - TGTGCCACCAGTCAGCGGGCCAACACAGATACGCAGTATTTT CATSQRANTDTQYF
TRBJ2-3 TRBV10-3 - - TGTGCCATCAGTGAGTCGTGGCTTAGCTCAGATACGCAGTATTTT CAISESWLSSDTQYF
TRBJ2-7 TRBV27 TRBD2 few TGTGCCAGCAGCCCCAGACTAGCGGGATTGCCCTACGAGCAGTACTTC CASSPRLAGLPYEQYF
TRBJ2-1 TRBV25-1 TRBD1 - TGTGCCAGCACCCTAAGGCGTACAGGGGTAGATGAGCAGTTCTTC CASTLRRTGVDEQFF
TRBJ2-5 TRBV7-2 TRBD2 - TGTGCCAGCAGCTTAGACGCTAGCGGGGGGACTAACCAAGAGACCCAGTACTTC CASSLDASGGTNQETQYF
TRBJ2-2 TRBV15 TRBD2 - TGTGCCACCAGCAGAGAGCGGGGGATCAACACCGGGGAGCTGTTTTTT CATSRERGINTGELFF
TRBJ1-6 TRBV13 TRBD1 - TGTGCCAGCAGCTTAGGGGACAGGTCGGATTCACCCCTCCACTTT CASSLGDRSDSPLHF
TRBJ2-7 TRBV6-5 TRBD1 few TGTGCCAGCGTACCGACCGGGACAGGGGTCTACGAGCAGTACTTC CASVPTGTGVYEQYF
TRBJ2-7 TRBV7-9 - once TGTGCCAGCAGCCGGAGGGAAAAAGCCTACGAGCAGTACTTC CASSRREKAYEQYF
TRBJ1-2 TRBV19 - - TGTGCCAGTAGTCCCGGGGGGGGTGGCTACACCTTC CASSPGGGGYTF
TRBJ1-1 TRBV27 TRBD1 once TGTGCCAGCAAAGACTACAGGGGCGGCACTGAAGCTTTCTTT CASKDYRGGTEAFF
TRBJ2-7 TRBV28 TRBD1 - TGTGCCAGCAGTGTGACAGGGGTCGAGCAGTACTTC CASSVTGVEQYF
TRBJ2-5 TRBV19 TRBD1 - TGTGCCAGTAGTAGAACGGACAGGGAATGGGAGACCCAGTACTTC CASSRTDREWETQYF
TRBJ2-3 TRBV7-9 - - TGTGCCAGCAGCTTAGGGCAGGGGAGCACAGATACGCAGTATTTT CASSLGQGSTDTQYF
TRBJ2-1 TRBV28 - - TGTGCCAGCATGGGCCACACGGGGACTGCAAATGAGCAGTTCTTC CASMGHTGTANEQFF
TRBJ1-5 TRBV3-1/TRBV3-2 - - TGTGCCAGCAAAGCCAAGTGTTCCCGCTTCAAGACAGGTTCCAATCAGCCCCAGCATTTT CASKAKCSRFKTGSNQPQHF
TRBJ1-3 TRBV28 - - TGTGCCAGCAGTTCGGTCAACTCTGGAAACACCATATATTTT CASSSVNSGNTIYF
TRBJ2-7 TRBV7-2 - - TGTGCCAGCAGCTACGGTTTGGGGGCTTCCTACGAGCAGTACTTC CASSYGLGASYEQYF
TRBJ1-2 TRBV6-1 - - TGTGCCAGCAGTGAACAGGGTTACCGTGGCTACACCTTC CASSEQGYRGYTF
TRBJ1-1 TRBV19 TRBD1 - TGTGCCAGTGCAGACAGGGGCGTTTCGAACACTGAAGCTTTCTTT CASADRGVSNTEAFF
TRBJ1-2 TRBV7-2 TRBD1 - TGTGCCAGCACCGTAGGGGACAGGGGCGCCTATGGCTACACCTTC CASTVGDRGAYGYTF
TRBJ1-4 TRBV7-6 TRBD1 - TGTGCCAGCAGCTTAGGGGGACAGGGCGGTGAAAAACTGTTTTTT CASSLGGQGGEKLFF
TRBJ1-6 TRBV6-5 - - TGTGCCAGCACCCAGGGTCGAGCAGGCAACTCACCCCTCCACTTT CASTQGRAGNSPLHF
TRBJ1-6 TRBV7-9 - - TGTGCCAGCAGCTTCGGCTGGCGGGATAATTCACCCCTCCACTTT CASSFGWRDNSPLHF
TRBJ2-6 TRBV11-1 - - TGTGCCAGCAGCTTAGAATGGAGCTCTGGGGCCAACGTCCTGACTTTC CASSLEWSSGANVLTF